This T cell receptor beta chain was documented in a study of T cells after yellow fever vaccination. Study-level background: Fractions with few cells were prepared using SMART-Seq v4 Ultra Low Input. Whole-study results and caveats: When the response was secondary, it was weaker but reached its peak faster, day 5 versus 15. One caveat is that FACS-sorted repertoires could contain abundant clonotypes contaminating from the bulk population.

Looked up from germline, CDR1 is SGHRS and CDR2 is YFSETQ. The CDR3 loop spans 14 amino acids. V gave up 6 bases and J gave up 2 bases, with 13 bases separating them. Template switching by 5'RACE produced TCR cDNA, adding a universal primer site and UMIs. Each CDR3 protein gets one entry after TCRdb re-called the 5' RACE reads with MiXCR. The table lists 300,000 to 400,000 distinct CDR3 sequences, about 7.8% of them singletons. This clonotype was picked up a small number of times. Its antigen is still unknown. The sample in question was PBMCs, obtained about 49 days after the first yellow fever vaccination. The TCR comes from a man in his late teens or twenties who received the YFV17D yellow fever vaccine. This chain joins TRBV5-1 and TRBJ2-3, with a possible D match to TRBD2 (5 bases). The CDR3 DNA follows: TGCGCCAGCACCCCCGGGGAGCCCACAGATACGCAGTATTTT. Residues: CASTPGEPTDTQYF.